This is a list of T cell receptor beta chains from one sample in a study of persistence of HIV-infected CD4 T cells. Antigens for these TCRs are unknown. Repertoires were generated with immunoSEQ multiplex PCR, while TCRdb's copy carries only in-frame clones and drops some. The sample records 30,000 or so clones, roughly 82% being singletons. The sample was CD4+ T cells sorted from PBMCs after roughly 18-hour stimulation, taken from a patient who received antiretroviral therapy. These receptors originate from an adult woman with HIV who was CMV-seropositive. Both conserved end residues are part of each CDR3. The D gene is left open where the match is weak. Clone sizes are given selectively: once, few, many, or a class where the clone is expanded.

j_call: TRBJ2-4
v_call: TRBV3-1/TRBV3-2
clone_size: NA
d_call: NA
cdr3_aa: CASSQVRAGTAKNIQYF
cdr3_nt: TGTGCCAGCAGCCAAGTTCGCGCAGGGACGGCCAAAAACATTCAGTACTTC

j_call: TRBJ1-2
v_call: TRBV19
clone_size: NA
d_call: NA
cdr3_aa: CACQGANYGYTF
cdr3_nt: TGTGCCTGTCAGGGAGCTAACTATGGCTACACCTTC

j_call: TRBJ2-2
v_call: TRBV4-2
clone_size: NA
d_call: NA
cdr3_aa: CASSQQGTENTGELFF
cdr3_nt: TGTGCCAGCAGCCAACAAGGGACTGAGAACACCGGGGAGCTGTTTTTT

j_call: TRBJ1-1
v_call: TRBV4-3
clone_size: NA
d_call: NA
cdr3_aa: CASSRGRTLNTEAFF
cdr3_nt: TGCGCCAGCAGCCGAGGAAGGACCCTGAACACTGAAGCTTTCTTT

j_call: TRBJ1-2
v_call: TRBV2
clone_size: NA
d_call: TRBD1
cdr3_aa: CASSVSGQGAGGYTF
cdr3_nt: TGTGCCAGCAGTGTTTCGGGACAGGGGGCTGGTGGCTACACCTTC

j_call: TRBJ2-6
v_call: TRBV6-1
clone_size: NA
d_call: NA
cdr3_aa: CASSEDGRSGANVLTF
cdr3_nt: TGTGCCAGCAGTGAAGATGGCAGATCAGGGGCCAACGTCCTGACTTTC

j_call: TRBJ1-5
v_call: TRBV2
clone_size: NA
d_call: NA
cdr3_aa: CASRLDSQDYQPQHF
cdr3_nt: TGTGCCAGCCGATTGGACAGCCAAGACTATCAGCCCCAGCATTTT

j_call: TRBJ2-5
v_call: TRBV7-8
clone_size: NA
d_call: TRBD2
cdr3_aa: CASSLGGGSGRVETQYF
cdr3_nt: TGTGCCAGCAGCTTAGGGGGGGGTAGCGGGAGGGTAGAGACCCAGTACTTC

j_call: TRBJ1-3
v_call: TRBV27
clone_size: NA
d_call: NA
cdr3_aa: CASSFHRSSGNTIYF
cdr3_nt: TGTGCCAGCAGTTTTCACCGATCCTCTGGAAACACCATATATTTT

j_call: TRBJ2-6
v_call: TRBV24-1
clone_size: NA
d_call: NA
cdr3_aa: CATSDSLQGSNGANVLTF
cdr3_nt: TGTGCCACCAGTGACTCATTACAGGGATCTAATGGGGCCAACGTCCTGACTTTC

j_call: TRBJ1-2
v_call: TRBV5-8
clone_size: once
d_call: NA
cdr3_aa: CASSVGRGYYGYTF
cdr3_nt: TGTGCCAGCAGCGTGGGACGCGGCTACTATGGCTACACCTTC

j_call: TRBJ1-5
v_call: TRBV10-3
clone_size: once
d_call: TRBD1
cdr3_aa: CAISESWGQGQNQPQHF
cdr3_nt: TGTGCCATCAGTGAGTCGTGGGGACAGGGGCAAAATCAGCCCCAGCATTTT

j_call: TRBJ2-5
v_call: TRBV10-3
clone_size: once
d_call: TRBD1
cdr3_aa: CAISVGQGGRETQYF
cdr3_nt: TGTGCCATCAGTGTGGGACAGGGAGGGCGAGAGACCCAGTACTTC

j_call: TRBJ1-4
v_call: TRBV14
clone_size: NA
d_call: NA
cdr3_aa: CASSSRGAPEKLFF
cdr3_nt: TGTGCCAGCAGCTCCCGCGGGGCGCCTGAAAAACTGTTTTTT

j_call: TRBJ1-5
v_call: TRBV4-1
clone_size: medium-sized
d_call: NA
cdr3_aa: CASSQDIRSNQPQHF
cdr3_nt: TGCGCCAGCAGCCAAGATATACGAAGCAATCAGCCCCAGCATTTT

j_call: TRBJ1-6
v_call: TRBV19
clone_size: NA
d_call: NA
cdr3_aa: CASMRQGNNSPLHF
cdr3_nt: TGTGCCAGTATGAGGCAGGGGAATAATTCACCCCTCCACTTT

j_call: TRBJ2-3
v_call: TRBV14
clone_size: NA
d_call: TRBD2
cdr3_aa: CASNSGRADTQYF
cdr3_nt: TGTGCCAGCAACAGCGGGAGGGCTGATACGCAGTATTTT

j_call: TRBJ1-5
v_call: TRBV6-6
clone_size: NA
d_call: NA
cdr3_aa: CAIPGSWSSNQPQHF
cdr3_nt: TGTGCCATACCGGGGTCGTGGAGTAGCAATCAGCCCCAGCATTTT

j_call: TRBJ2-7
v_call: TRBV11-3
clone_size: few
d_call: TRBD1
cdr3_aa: CASSLVGTGGLGEQYF
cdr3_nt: TGTGCCAGCAGCTTAGTTGGAACAGGGGGCTTGGGCGAGCAGTACTTC

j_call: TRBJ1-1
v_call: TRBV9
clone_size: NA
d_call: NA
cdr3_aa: CASSVGGKNTEAFF
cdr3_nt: TGTGCCAGCAGCGTAGGAGGGAAGAACACTGAAGCTTTCTTT

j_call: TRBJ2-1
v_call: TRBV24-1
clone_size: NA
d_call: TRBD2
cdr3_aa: CATSDHGLAGAYEQFF
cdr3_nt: TGTGCCACCAGTGACCACGGACTAGCGGGGGCCTACGAGCAGTTCTTC

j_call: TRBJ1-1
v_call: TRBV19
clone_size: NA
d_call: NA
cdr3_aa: CASSYPNTEAFF
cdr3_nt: TGTGCCAGTAGTTATCCGAACACTGAAGCTTTCTTT

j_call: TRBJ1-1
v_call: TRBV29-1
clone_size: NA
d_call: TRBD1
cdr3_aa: CSGRQGFMNTEAFF
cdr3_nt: TGCAGCGGCCGACAGGGATTCATGAACACTGAAGCTTTCTTT

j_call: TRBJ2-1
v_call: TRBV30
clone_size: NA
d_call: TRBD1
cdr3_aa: CAWSALGQASNEQFF
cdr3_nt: TGTGCCTGGAGTGCGCTTGGACAGGCGAGCAATGAGCAGTTCTTC

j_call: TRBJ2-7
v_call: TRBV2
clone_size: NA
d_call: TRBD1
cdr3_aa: CASSPTGGLPYEQYF
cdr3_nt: TGTGCCAGCAGTCCAACAGGGGGCCTTCCCTACGAGCAGTACTTC

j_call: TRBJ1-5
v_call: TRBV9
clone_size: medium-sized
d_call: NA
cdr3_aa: CASSVDPSQPQHF
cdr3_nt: TGTGCCAGCAGCGTGGACCCCTCTCAGCCCCAGCATTTT

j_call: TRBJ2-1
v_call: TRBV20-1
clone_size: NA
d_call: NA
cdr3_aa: CSAGYNEQFF
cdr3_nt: TGCAGTGCTGGCTACAATGAGCAGTTCTTC

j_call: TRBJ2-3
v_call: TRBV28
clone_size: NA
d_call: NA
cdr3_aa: CASSSIGGGQEFTDTQYF
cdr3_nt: TGTGCCAGCAGTTCCATCGGAGGTGGGCAGGAATTCACAGATACGCAGTATTTT

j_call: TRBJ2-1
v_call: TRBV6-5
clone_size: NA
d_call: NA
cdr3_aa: CASSWVGEQFF
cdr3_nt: TGTGCCAGCAGTTGGGTTGGTGAGCAGTTCTTC

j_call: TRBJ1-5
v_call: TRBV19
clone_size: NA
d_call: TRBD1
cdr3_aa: CASSTTATGGIGNQPQHF
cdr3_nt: TGTGCCAGTAGTACCACCGCTACAGGGGGGATAGGCAATCAGCCCCAGCATTTT

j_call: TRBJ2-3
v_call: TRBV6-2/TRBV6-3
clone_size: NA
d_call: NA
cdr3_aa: CASSRPALGTQYF
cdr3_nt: TGTGCCAGCAGCCGACCGGCTCTGGGTACGCAGTATTTT

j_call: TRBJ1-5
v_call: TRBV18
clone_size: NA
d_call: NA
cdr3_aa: CASSPGVGSNQPQHF
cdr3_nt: TGTGCCAGCTCACCGGGAGTGGGGAGCAATCAGCCCCAGCATTTT

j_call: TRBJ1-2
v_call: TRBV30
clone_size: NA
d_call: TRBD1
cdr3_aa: CSLWDRERYGYTF
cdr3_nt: TGTTCTCTTTGGGACAGGGAGAGGTATGGCTACACCTTC

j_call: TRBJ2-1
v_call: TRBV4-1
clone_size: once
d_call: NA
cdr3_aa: CASSQAGTIGEQFF
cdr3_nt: TGCGCCAGCAGCCAAGCGGGGACCATTGGTGAGCAGTTCTTC

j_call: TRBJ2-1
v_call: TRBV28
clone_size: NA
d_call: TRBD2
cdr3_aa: CASSSSAGGTYNEQFF
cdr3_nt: TGTGCCAGCAGCTCATCAGCGGGAGGCACTTACAATGAGCAGTTCTTC

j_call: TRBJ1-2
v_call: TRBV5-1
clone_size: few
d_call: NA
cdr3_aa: CASRGGGDNYGYTF
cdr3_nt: TGCGCCAGCAGGGGCGGAGGGGATAACTATGGCTACACCTTC

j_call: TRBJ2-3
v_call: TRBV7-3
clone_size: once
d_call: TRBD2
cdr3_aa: CASSRGGALTDTQYF
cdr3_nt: TGTGCCAGCAGCCGCGGGGGGGCCCTCACAGATACGCAGTATTTT

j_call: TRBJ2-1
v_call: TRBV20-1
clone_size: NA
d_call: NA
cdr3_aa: CSASQSNEQFF
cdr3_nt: TGCAGTGCTAGTCAGTCCAATGAGCAGTTCTTC

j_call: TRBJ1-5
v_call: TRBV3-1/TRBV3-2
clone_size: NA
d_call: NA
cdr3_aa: CASSQGFRGKSNQPQHF
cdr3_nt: TGTGCCAGCAGCCAAGGGTTTAGGGGGAAAAGCAATCAGCCCCAGCATTTT

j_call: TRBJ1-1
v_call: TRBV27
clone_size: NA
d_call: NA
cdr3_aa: CASSLRGYTEAFF
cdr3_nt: TGTGCCAGCAGTTTGAGGGGGTACACTGAAGCTTTCTTT

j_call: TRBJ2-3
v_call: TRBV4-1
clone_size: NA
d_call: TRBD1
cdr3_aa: CASSPQATGGPTDTQYF
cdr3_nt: TGCGCCAGCAGCCCCCAAGCGACAGGGGGCCCCACAGATACGCAGTATTTT

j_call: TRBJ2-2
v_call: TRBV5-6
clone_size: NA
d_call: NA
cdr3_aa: CASSLRGTTGELFF
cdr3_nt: TGTGCCAGCAGCTTGCGAGGAACCACCGGGGAGCTGTTTTTT

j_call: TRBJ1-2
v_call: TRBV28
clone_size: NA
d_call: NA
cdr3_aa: CASSFLTGYTF
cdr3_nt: TGTGCCAGCAGTTTCTTGACGGGCTACACCTTC

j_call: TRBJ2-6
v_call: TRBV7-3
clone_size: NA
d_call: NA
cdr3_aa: CASSLPGSGANVLTF
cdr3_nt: TGTGCCAGCAGCCTCCCAGGTTCTGGGGCCAACGTCCTGACTTTC

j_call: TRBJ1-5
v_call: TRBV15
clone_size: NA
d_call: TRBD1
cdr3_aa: CATSPTGTGGRQPQHF
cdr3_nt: TGTGCCACCAGCCCCACCGGGACAGGGGGACGGCAGCCCCAGCATTTT

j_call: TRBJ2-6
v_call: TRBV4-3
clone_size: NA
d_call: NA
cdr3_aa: CASSQDSGANVLTF
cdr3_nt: TGCGCCAGCAGCCAAGACTCTGGGGCCAACGTCCTGACTTTC

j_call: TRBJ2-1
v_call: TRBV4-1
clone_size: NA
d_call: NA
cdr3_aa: CASSHGTGLYNEQFF
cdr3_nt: TGCGCCAGCAGCCATGGAACGGGGCTTTACAATGAGCAGTTCTTC

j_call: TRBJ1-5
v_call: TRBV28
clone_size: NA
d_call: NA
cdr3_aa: CASSLMRTENQPQHF
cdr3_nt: TGTGCCAGCAGTTTAATGAGGACAGAGAATCAGCCCCAGCATTTT

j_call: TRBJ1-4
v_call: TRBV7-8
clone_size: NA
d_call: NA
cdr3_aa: CASSPTATNEKLFF
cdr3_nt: TGTGCCAGCAGCCCTACGGCAACTAATGAAAAACTGTTTTTT

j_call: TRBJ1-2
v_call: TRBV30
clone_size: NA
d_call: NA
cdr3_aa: CAWRLTGYGYTF
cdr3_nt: TGTGCCTGGAGATTGACAGGCTATGGCTACACCTTC

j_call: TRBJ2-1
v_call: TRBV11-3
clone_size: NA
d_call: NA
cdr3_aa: CASSLHNEQFF
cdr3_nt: TGTGCCAGCAGCTTACACAATGAGCAGTTCTTC

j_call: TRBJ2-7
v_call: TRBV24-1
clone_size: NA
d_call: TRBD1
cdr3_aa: CATSDPGTGASYEQYF
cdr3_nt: TGTGCCACCAGTGATCCCGGGACAGGGGCCTCCTACGAGCAGTACTTC

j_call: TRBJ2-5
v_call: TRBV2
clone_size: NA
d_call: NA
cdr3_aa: CASSDRRETQYF
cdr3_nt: TGTGCCAGCAGTGATAGACGGGAGACCCAGTACTTC